This T cell receptor beta chain was recovered during a study of blood T cell repertoires in COVID-19. Study at large: The United States, Italy and Spain supplied acute and convalescent COVID-19 samples. T cells, B-cell-depleted T cells, or PBMCs supplied cDNA or gDNA.

The V gene's germline CDR1 is SGHRS and CDR2 YFSETQ. The CDR3 spans 14 residues. The V and J ends lost 6 bases and 3 bases, in that order; junction bases with no gene match: 7. Source study methods: Nucleated cell number was recorded as an estimate derived from reference gene primer amplification. Some clones are missing from TCRdb's copy, which holds only in-frame ones; the method was immunoSEQ multiplex PCR. V, J and clone size reflect that table, while D and trimming were determined from the DNA. The data hold approximately 110,000 clones, with around four fifths observed a single time. V gene TRBV5-1 combines with J gene TRBJ2-7; 9 positions match TRBD1. The TCR comes from a woman aged 40-49 years with acute or convalescent COVID-19. Sequencing was performed on peripheral blood. In DNA, the CDR3 is TGCGCCAGCAATCCGGGACAGGGCTACTACGAGCAGTACTTC. This codes for CASNPGQGYYEQYF.